This TCR beta chain was sequenced for a study of T cells in Graves' hyperthyroidism and ophthalmopathy. For the study at large: Peripheral blood samples were taken at initial diagnosis, prior to any treatment.

In its sample, this clonotype was seen many times. Amplification of TCR beta CDR3 regions was performed using RNA transcripts as template. First-round RT-PCR with HTBI primers amplified the TCR CDR3 region. TCRdb reprocessed the multiplex PCR reads with MiXCR, giving one entry per CDR3 protein. Of about 360,000 distinct CDR3 sequences in the sample, around 13% were seen once. Input material: blood. The sequence was collected from a woman aged 18-35 years with Graves' hyperthyroidism.

In DNA, the CDR3 is TGTGCCAGCAGTTTCCCCGGATCCGCCGACCCTAACGAGCAGTACTTC. Amino acid sequence: CASSFPGSADPNEQYF. J is TRBJ2-7 and V is TRBV28; D not resolved. The CDR3 is 16 residues long. Germline-derived CDR1 and CDR2 are MDHEN and SYDVKM. Trimming took off 3 bases at V and 5 bases at J, with 20 bases between the two ends.